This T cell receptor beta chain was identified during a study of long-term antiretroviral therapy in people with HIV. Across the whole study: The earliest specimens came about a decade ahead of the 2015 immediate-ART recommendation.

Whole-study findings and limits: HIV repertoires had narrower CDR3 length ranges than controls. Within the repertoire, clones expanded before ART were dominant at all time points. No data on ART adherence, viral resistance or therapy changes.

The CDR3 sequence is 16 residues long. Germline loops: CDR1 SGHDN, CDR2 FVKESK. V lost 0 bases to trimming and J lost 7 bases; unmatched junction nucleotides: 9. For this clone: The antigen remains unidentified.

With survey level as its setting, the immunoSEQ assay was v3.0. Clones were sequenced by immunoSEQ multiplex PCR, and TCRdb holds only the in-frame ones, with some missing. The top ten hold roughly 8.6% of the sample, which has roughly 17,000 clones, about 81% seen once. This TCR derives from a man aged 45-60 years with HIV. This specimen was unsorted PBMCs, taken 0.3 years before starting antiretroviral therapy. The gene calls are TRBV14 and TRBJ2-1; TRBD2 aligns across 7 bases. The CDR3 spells CASSQDPAGEKNEQFF. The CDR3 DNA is TGTGCCAGCAGCCAAGATCCGGCGGGAGAAAAAAATGAGCAGTTCTTC.